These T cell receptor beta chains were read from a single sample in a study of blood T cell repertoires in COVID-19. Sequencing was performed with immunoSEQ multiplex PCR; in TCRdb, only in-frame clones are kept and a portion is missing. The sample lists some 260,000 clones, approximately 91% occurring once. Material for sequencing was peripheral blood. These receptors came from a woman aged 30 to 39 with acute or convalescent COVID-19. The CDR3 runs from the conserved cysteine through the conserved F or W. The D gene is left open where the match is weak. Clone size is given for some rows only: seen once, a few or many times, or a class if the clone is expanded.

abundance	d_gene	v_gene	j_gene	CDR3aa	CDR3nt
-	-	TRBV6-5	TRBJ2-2	CASRRNGELFF	TGTGCCAGCAGGAGAAACGGGGAGCTGTTTTTT
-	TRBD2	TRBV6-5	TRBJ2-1	CASTPAGLGNEQFF	TGTGCCAGCACCCCAGCGGGATTGGGCAATGAGCAGTTCTTC
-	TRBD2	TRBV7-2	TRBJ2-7	CASSLSTSGRGYEQYF	TGTGCCAGCAGCTTAAGCACTAGCGGGAGGGGGTACGAGCAGTACTTC
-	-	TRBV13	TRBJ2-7	CASSLGSGLAVVGEQYF	TGTGCCAGCAGCTTAGGTTCTGGGCTAGCAGTAGTGGGCGAGCAGTACTTC
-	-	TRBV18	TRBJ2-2	CASSPAAGMSGELFF	TGTGCCAGCTCACCCGCAGCAGGGATGTCCGGGGAGCTGTTTTTT
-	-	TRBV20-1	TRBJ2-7	CSASPYEQYF	TGCAGTGCTAGCCCGTACGAGCAGTACTTC
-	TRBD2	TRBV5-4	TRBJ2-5	CASSSSGGGETQYF	TGTGCCAGCAGCTCGAGCGGGGGTGGAGAGACCCAGTACTTC
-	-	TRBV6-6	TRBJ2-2	CASSYSWARELFF	TGTGCCAGCAGTTACTCCTGGGCCAGGGAGCTGTTTTTT
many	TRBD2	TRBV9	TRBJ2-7	CASSSGTSGTYEQYF	TGTGCCAGCAGCTCCGGGACTAGCGGAACCTACGAGCAGTACTTC
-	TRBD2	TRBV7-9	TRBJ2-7	CASSTGGSSYEQYF	TGTGCCAGCAGTACTGGCGGGAGCTCCTACGAGCAGTACTTC
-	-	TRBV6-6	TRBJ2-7	CASRNRVSYEQYF	TGTGCCAGCAGAAACAGAGTTTCCTACGAGCAGTACTTC
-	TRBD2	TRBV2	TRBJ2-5	CASSDPPSGSRETQYF	TGTGCCAGCAGTGACCCCCCTAGCGGGAGCCGGGAGACCCAGTACTTC
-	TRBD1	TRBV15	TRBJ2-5	CATSRVRTGASETQYF	TGTGCCACCAGCAGAGTACGGACAGGGGCCTCGGAGACCCAGTACTTC
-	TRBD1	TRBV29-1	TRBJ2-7	CSVGQGSVDEQYF	TGCAGCGTCGGACAGGGGTCGGTTGACGAGCAGTACTTC
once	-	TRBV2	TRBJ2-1	CASIKSRVNYNEQFF	TGTGCCAGCATCAAAAGTAGAGTAAATTACAATGAGCAGTTCTTC
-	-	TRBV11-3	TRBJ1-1	CASSTRQENTEAFF	TGTGCCAGCAGCACCAGACAGGAGAACACTGAAGCTTTCTTT
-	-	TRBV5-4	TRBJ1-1	CASSLGGLGLNTEAFF	TGTGCCAGCAGCCTCGGGGGTTTGGGCTTGAACACTGAAGCTTTCTTT
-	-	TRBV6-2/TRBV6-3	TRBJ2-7	CASSLRGRGSYEQYF	TGTGCCAGCAGCCTCCGCGGGCGAGGCTCCTACGAGCAGTACTTC
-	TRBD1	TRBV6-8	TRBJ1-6	CASSYSQGVQYNSPLHF	TGTGCCAGCAGTTACTCACAGGGGGTGCAATATAATTCACCCCTCCACTTT